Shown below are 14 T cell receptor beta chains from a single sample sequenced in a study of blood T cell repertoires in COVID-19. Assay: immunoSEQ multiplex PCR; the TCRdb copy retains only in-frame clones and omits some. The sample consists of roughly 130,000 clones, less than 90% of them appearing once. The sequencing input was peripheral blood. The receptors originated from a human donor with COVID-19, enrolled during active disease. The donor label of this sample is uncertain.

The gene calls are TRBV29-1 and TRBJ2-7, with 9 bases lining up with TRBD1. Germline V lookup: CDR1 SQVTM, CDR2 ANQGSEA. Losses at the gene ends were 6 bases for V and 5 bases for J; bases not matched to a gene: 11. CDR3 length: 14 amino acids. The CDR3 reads CSVRRTGEAHEQYF. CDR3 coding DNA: TGCAGCGTCCGGCGGACAGGGGAAGCCCACGAGCAGTACTTC.

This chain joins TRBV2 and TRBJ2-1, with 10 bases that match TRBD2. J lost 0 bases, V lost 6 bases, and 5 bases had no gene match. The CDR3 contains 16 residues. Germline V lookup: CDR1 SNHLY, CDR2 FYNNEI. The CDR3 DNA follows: TGTGCCAGCAGCCCCCTAGCGGGGGTCTCCTACAATGAGCAGTTCTTC. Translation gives CASSPLAGVSYNEQFF.

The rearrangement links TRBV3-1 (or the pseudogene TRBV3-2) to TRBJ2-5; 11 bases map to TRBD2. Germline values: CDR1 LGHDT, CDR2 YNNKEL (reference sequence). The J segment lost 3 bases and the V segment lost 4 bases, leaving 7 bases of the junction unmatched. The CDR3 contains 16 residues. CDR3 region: CASSLAVSGGEETQYF. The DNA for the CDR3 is TGTGCCAGCAGCCTAGCTGTTAGCGGGGGGGAAGAGACCCAGTACTTC.

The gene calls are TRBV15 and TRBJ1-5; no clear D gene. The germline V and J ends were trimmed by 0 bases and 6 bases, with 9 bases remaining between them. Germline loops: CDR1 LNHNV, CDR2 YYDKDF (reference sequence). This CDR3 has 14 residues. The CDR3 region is CATSRDATGQPQHF. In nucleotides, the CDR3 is TGTGCCACCAGCAGAGATGCGACGGGTCAGCCCCAGCATTTT.

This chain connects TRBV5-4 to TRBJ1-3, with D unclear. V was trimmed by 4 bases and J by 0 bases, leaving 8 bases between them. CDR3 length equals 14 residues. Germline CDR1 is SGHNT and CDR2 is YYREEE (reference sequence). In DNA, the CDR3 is TGTGCCAGCAGCCCCCGGGACTCTGGAAACACCATATATTTT. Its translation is CASSPRDSGNTIYF.

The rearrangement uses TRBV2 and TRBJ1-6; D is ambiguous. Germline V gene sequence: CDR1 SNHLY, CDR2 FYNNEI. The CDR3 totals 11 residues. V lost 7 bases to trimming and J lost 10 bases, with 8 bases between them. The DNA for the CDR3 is TGTGCCAGCACGGTGCGGTCACCCCTCCACTTT. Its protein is CASTVRSPLHF. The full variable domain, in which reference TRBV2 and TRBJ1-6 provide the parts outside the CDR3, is EPEVTQTPSHQVTQMGQEVILRCVPISNHLYFYWYRQILGQKVEFLVSFYNNEISEKSEIFDDQFSVERPDGSNFTLKIRSTKLEDSAMYFCASTVRSPLHFGNGTRLTVT.

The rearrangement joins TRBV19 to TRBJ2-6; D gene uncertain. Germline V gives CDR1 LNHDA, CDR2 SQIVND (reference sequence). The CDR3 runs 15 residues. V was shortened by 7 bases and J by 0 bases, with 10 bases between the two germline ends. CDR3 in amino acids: CASIGWSSGANVLTF. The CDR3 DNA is TGTGCCAGTATAGGTTGGAGCTCTGGGGCCAACGTCCTGACTTTC.

DNA for the CDR3: TGTGCCAGTAGTAAAGACATGTATGGCTACACCTTC. Protein: CASSKDMYGYTF. The chain uses TRBV19 and TRBJ1-2, with D hard to call. From germline, CDR1 is LNHDA and CDR2 SQIVND (reference sequence). The CDR3 is 12 amino acids. The V end lost 4 bases, the J end lost 5 bases, and 8 bases lay between the germline ends.

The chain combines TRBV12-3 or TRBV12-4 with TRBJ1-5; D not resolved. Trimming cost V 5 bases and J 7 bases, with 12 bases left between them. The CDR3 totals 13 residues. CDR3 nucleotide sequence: TGTGCCAGCAGTAGGCGAGGGTTACAGCCCCAGCATTTT. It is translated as CASSRRGLQPQHF.

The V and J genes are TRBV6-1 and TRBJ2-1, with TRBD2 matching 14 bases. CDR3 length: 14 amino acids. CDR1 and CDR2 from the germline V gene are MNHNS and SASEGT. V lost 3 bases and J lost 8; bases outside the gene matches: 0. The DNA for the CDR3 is TGTGCCAGCAGTGAGGGACTAGCGGGAGATGAGCAGTTCTTC. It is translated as CASSEGLAGDEQFF.

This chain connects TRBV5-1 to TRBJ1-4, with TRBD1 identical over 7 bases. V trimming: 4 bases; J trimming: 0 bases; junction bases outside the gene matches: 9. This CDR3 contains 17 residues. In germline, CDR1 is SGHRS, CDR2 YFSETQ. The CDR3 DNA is TGCGCCAGCAGCCTCGGGACAGCTGCTACAACTAATGAAAAACTGTTTTTT. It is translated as CASSLGTAATTNEKLFF.

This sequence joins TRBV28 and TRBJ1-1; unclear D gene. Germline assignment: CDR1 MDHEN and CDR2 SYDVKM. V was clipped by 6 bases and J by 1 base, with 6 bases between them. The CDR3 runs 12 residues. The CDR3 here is CASRYRNTEAFF. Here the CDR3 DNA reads TGTGCCAGCAGGTACAGGAACACTGAAGCTTTCTTT. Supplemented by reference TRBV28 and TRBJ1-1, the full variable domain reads DVKVTQSSRYLVKRTGEKVFLECVQDMDHENMFWYRQDPGLGLRLIYFSYDVKMKEKGDIPEGYSVSREKKERFSLILESASTNQTSMYLCASRYRNTEAFFGQGTRLTVV.

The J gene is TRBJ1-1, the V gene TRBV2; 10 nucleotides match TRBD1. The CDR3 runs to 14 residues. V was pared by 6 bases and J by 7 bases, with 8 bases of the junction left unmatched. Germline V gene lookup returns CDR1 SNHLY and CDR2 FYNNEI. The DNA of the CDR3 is TGTGCCAGCAGGCCGAACCGGGACAGGGGTGAAGCTTTCTTT. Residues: CASRPNRDRGEAFF.

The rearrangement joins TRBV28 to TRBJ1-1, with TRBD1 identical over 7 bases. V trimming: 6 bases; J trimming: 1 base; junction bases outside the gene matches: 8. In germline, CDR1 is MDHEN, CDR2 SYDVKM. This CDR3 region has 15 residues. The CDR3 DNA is TGTGCCAGCAGCAATGCCGGGACAGCGAACACTGAAGCTTTCTTT. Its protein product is CASSNAGTANTEAFF.